These 29 T cell receptor beta chains originate from one sample sequenced in a study of blood T cell repertoires in COVID-19. Profiled with immunoSEQ multiplex PCR; TCRdb holds only in-frame clones, not every one. The sample has 300,000 to 350,000 clones, around nine tenths seen once; the top ten hold about 7%. Sequenced material: peripheral blood. The receptors originated from a woman aged 70-85 years with COVID-19, enrolled during active disease.

V and J are TRBV5-6 and TRBJ1-3, with TRBD1 identical over 8 bases. The CDR3 consists of 15 residues. Germline V gene lookup returns CDR1 SGHDT and CDR2 YYEEEE. Germline trimming cut 0 bases from V and 2 bases from J; bases unmatched to any gene: 1. CDR3 in amino acids: CASSLAQGAGNTIYF. The DNA of the CDR3 is TGTGCCAGCAGCTTGGCACAGGGGGCTGGAAACACCATATATTTT.

The chain has TRBV5-6 and TRBJ1-1; 8 bases fit TRBD1. Trimming took 5 bases from V and 0 from J; bases not matched to a gene: 9. This CDR3 has 16 amino acids. Germline values: CDR1 SGHDT, CDR2 YYEEEE. The CDR3 loop reads CASRDVGQGLNTEAFF. The CDR3, as DNA: TGTGCCAGCAGAGACGTTGGACAGGGATTGAACACTGAAGCTTTCTTT.

The chain uses TRBV21-1 and TRBJ1-1; TRBD1 reflects the table's D call only, with no check against the DNA. TRBV21-1 is an annotated pseudogene. This CDR3 is built from 13 residues. CDR3 amino acids: CASSRDRGTEAFF. For the CDR3, the DNA is TGTGCCAGCAGCAGGGACAGGGGGACTGAAGCTTTCTTT.

The rearrangement uses TRBV7-9 and TRBJ1-1, with TRBD1 matching 9 bases. The CDR3 runs to 12 residues. J lost 10 bases, V lost 5 bases, and 5 bases had no gene match. The germline gives CDR1 SEHNR, CDR2 FQNEAQ (reference sequence). Written as DNA, the CDR3 is TGTGCCAGCAGCCCGCCGACAGGGGGAGCTTTCTTT. The encoded protein is CASSPPTGGAFF.

The CDR3 sequence: CASSPYGQGGAFF. The CDR3 nucleotides read TGTGCCAGCTCACCATACGGACAGGGAGGAGCTTTCTTT. This chain connects TRBV18 to TRBJ1-1; 8 nucleotides match TRBD1. V was clipped by 2 bases and J by 10 bases; unmatched bases: 6. This CDR3 is built from 13 residues. Germline lookup yields CDR1 KGHSH and CDR2 LQKENI. Based on the CDR3 plus reference TRBV18 and TRBJ1-1, the full variable domain is NAGVMQNPRHLVRRRGQEARLRCSPMKGHSHVYWYRQLPEEGLKFMVYLQKENIIDESGMPKERFSAEFPKEGPSILRIQQVVRGDSAAYFCASSPYGQGGAFFGQGTRLTVV.

V gene TRBV29-1 combines with J gene TRBJ1-1, with no clear D. This CDR3 is built from 11 residues. Trimming stripped 4 bases from V and 7 bases from J, with 10 bases between. CDR1 SQVTM and CDR2 ANQGSEA come from the germline V gene. CDR3 bases: TGCAGCGTTGCTATCGTAGATGAAGCTTTCTTT. Residues: CSVAIVDEAFF.

The chain carries TRBV12-3 or TRBV12-4 and TRBJ1-2; no clear D gene. Trimming pared 4 bases from V and 7 bases from J, leaving 10 bases between. CDR3 length equals 12 residues. The CDR3 nucleotides read TGTGCCAGCAGTTACGCCCGCGGTGGCTACACCTTC. Translation: CASSYARGGYTF.

This rearrangement joins TRBV5-1 to TRBJ2-7; 7 bases are a match to TRBD1. V gave up 0 bases and J gave up 5 bases; unmatched junction bases: 8. The germline CDR1 and CDR2 sequences are SGHRS and YFSETQ. This CDR3 has 15 amino acids. The CDR3 here is CASSLAGGRVDEQYF. The CDR3 region has the DNA TGCGCCAGCAGCTTGGCAGGGGGTCGAGTCGACGAGCAGTACTTC.

In this sample, this clone turned up once. The J gene is TRBJ2-2, the V gene TRBV11-2; 11 nucleotides agree with TRBD1. The CDR3 totals 15 residues. Germline V gene lookup returns CDR1 SGHAT and CDR2 FQNNGV. V lost 3 bases to trimming and J lost 5 bases; unmatched junction nucleotides: 2. The CDR3, as DNA: TGTGCCAGCAGCTTGAGGGACAGGGGGACCGGGGAGCTGTTTTTT. Translating gives CASSLRDRGTGELFF.

This chain connects TRBV30 to TRBJ1-2; 9 bases line up with TRBD1. The CDR3 consists of 14 residues. V shed 5 bases, J shed 0 bases, and the junction held 4 bases outside the gene matches. Germline V gene lookup returns CDR1 GTSNPN and CDR2 SVGIG (reference sequence). The CDR3 sequence: CAWEGTGTNYGYTF. Here the CDR3 DNA reads TGTGCCTGGGAGGGGACAGGGACTAACTATGGCTACACCTTC.

CDR3 DNA sequence: TGTGCCAGCAGTTTAAGGGGGCTTGGTGAGACCCAGTACTTC. Its protein product is CASSLRGLGETQYF. The rearrangement joins TRBV7-2 to TRBJ2-5; 7 bases are shared with TRBD1. Germline lookup yields CDR1 SGHTA and CDR2 FQGNSA. The CDR3 extends over 14 amino acids. J gave up 5 bases and V 6 bases, and 9 bases lay outside the gene matches.

The chain combines TRBV7-2 with TRBJ2-3; 14 bases match TRBD2. V lost 1 base, J lost 1 base, and 1 base stayed unmatched. This CDR3 has 17 amino acids. The germline gives CDR1 SGHTA, CDR2 FQGNSA. The DNA for the CDR3 is TGTGCCAGCAGCTTAGTGGGACTAGCGGGGGGCACAGATACGCAGTATTTT. The encoded protein is CASSLVGLAGGTDTQYF. The full variable domain, completed using reference TRBV7-2 and TRBJ2-3, is GAGVSQSPSNKVTEKGKDVELRCDPISGHTALYWYRQSLGQGLEFLIYFQGNSAPDKSGLPSDRFSAERTGGSVSTLTIQRTQQEDSAVYLCASSLVGLAGGTDTQYFGPGTRLTVL.

V usage is TRBV5-1 and J usage is TRBJ1-1; D is uncertain. In germline, CDR1 is SGHRS, CDR2 YFSETQ. This CDR3 has 15 amino acids. V dropped 4 bases and J dropped 0 bases, with 13 bases sitting between them. As DNA, the CDR3 is TGCGCCAGCAGCGCCCCGGGAACCATGAACACTGAAGCTTTCTTT. Translated, it gives CASSAPGTMNTEAFF.

DNA for the CDR3: TGTGCCAGTAGTATAGGCCACAGGGACCGAGGCACTGAAGCTTTCTTT. Encoded protein: CASSIGHRDRGTEAFF. V and J are TRBV19 and TRBJ1-1; D may be TRBD1 (6 bases). Germline CDR1 LNHDA, CDR2 SQIVND (reference sequence). V was pared by 1 base and J by 4 bases, with 16 bases between. The CDR3 is 16 amino acids.

The rearrangement joins TRBV7-2 to TRBJ1-3, with 8 bases lining up with TRBD1. The V gene's germline CDR1 is SGHTA and CDR2 FQGNSA. The CDR3 contains 15 residues. After removal of 3 bases from V and 2 bases from J, the junction contained 3 bases not matched to a gene. The CDR3 bases are TGTGCCAGCAGCTTTCAGGGGGCTCCTGGAAACACCATATATTTT. It yields the protein CASSFQGAPGNTIYF.

The CDR3 region is CAWSVTLAFQETQYF. The CDR3 bases are TGTGCCTGGAGTGTTACTCTTGCTTTTCAAGAGACCCAGTACTTC. The chain is built from TRBV30 and TRBJ2-5; D gene unclear. Germline assignment: CDR1 GTSNPN and CDR2 SVGIG (reference sequence). The V and J ends lost 0 bases and 2 bases respectively, with 13 bases between them. The CDR3 extends over 15 amino acids.

V and J are TRBV2 and TRBJ1-5; tentatively, D is TRBD1 (5 bases). The CDR3 is 15 amino acids. From germline, CDR1 is SNHLY and CDR2 FYNNEI. Trimming shortened V by 7 bases and J by 1 base, and 14 bases separated the two germline ends. The CDR3 spells CASTTPGGSNQPQHF. The CDR3 DNA reads TGTGCCAGCACCACCCCCGGGGGGAGCAATCAGCCCCAGCATTTT.

In this sample, this clone turned up once. This rearrangement joins TRBV28 to TRBJ2-1; a weak D match, TRBD2 (7 bases). The CDR3 sequence is 12 residues long. Germline V gene data show CDR1 as MDHEN and CDR2 as SYDVKM. Trimming removed 10 bases from V and 7 bases from J, with 14 bases in between. CDR3 DNA: TGTGCCATCCTAGGGGGGGGGAATGAGCAGTTCTTC. It codes for CAILGGGNEQFF.

The rearrangement uses TRBV19 and TRBJ1-2; 9 positions match TRBD1. V lost 1 base to trimming and J lost 7 bases; unmatched junction nucleotides: 7. CDR3 length: 15 residues. Germline CDR1 reads LNHDA; CDR2 reads SQIVND (reference sequence). This chain's CDR3 is CASSIVGQGQTGYTF. CDR3 nucleotide sequence: TGTGCCAGTAGTATAGTGGGACAGGGTCAGACTGGCTACACCTTC.

The chain couples TRBV5-1 to TRBJ1-1, with 7 bases matching TRBD1. With 6 bases clipped from V and 7 bases from J, the junction kept 12 bases outside the gene matches. Germline V gene sequence: CDR1 SGHRS, CDR2 YFSETQ. This CDR3 is built from 14 residues. The CDR3 loop is CASTSMGQPYEAFF. The CDR3 nucleotides read TGCGCCAGCACCTCCATGGGACAGCCATATGAAGCTTTCTTT. Based on the CDR3 plus reference TRBV5-1 and TRBJ1-1, the full variable domain is KAGVTQTPRYLIKTRGQQVTLSCSPISGHRSVSWYQQTPGQGLQFLFEYFSETQRNKGNFPGRFSGRQFSNSRSEMNVSTLELGDSALYLCASTSMGQPYEAFFGQGTRLTVV.

The V and J genes are TRBV7-9 and TRBJ1-4; 8 bases fit TRBD1. Germline V gene data show CDR1 as SEHNR and CDR2 as FQNEAQ (reference sequence). V shed 0 bases and J 7 bases; nucleotides not matched to a gene: 10. There are 17 residues in the CDR3. CDR3 in DNA: TGTGCCAGCAGCTTAGCCCTTTCAGGGGGCGAGGGTGAAAAACTGTTTTTT. This sequence encodes CASSLALSGGEGEKLFF.

The chain has TRBV19 and TRBJ1-4; D is uncertain. Between the trimmed V and J ends, which lost 9 bases and 10 bases, there was a span of 21 bases. Germline assignment: CDR1 LNHDA and CDR2 SQIVND (reference sequence). The CDR3 is 14 amino acids. In nucleotides, the CDR3 is TGTGCCAGCCAAATAGGACCTAACGGGAGAAAACTGTTTTTT. Residues: CASQIGPNGRKLFF.

The V call is TRBV10-2, the J call TRBJ2-7, with D possibly TRBD1 on 5 matching bases. Germline CDR1 reads WSHSY; CDR2 reads SAAADI. The CDR3 loop spans 14 amino acids. The V end was cut by 6 bases, the J end by 7 bases, with 19 bases between. In DNA form, the CDR3 reads TGCGCCAGCAGCGCATCCTCGTCCCCAGGGGAGCAGTACTTC. Its translation: CASSASSSPGEQYF.

The chain has TRBV24-1 and TRBJ1-6; 8 bases line up with TRBD1. CDR3 length: 15 amino acids. Looked up from germline, CDR1 is KGHDR and CDR2 is SFDVKD. J was trimmed by 7 bases and V by 2 bases; bases with no gene match: 3. CDR3 sequence reads: CATSDSRTGNSPLHF. The CDR3, as DNA: TGTGCCACCAGTGATTCGCGGACAGGGAATTCACCCCTCCACTTT.

The chain employs TRBV5-1 and TRBJ1-1, with TRBD1 as a possible D gene (5 bases). The CDR3 spans 15 residues. Trimming took 5 bases from V and 5 from J, leaving 19 bases between them. CDR1 is SGHRS, CDR2 YFSETQ, per germline. DNA for the CDR3: TGCGCCAGCAGTTTCATGGGAGGGGAGGGAACTGAAGCTTTCTTT. Encoded protein: CASSFMGGEGTEAFF.

The V gene is TRBV10-1, the J gene TRBJ1-1; possible D gene TRBD1, 6 bases. V was clipped by 6 bases and J by 8 bases, with 19 bases between them. The CDR3 is made up of 14 amino acids. Germline V CDR1 and CDR2: WNHNN, SYGVQD (reference sequence). As DNA, the CDR3 is TGCGCCAGCAGCCCCTCGACAGGTCCGGTGGAAGCTTTCTTT. The encoded protein is CASSPSTGPVEAFF.

V is TRBV30 and J is TRBJ2-5; 10 bases match TRBD2. Germline V gene sequence: CDR1 GTSNPN, CDR2 SVGIG (reference sequence). Trimming cost V 5 bases and J 2 bases; bases outside gene matches: 5. This CDR3 contains 14 residues. The CDR3 nucleotides are TGTGCCTGGGGAGCGGGGGGGCCGCAAGAGACCCAGTACTTC. Translated: CAWGAGGPQETQYF.

There are a few counts of this clone. The V gene is TRBV11-2, the J gene TRBJ1-6, with a tentative D call TRBD1 (6 bases). The CDR3 covers 16 residues. The germline CDR1 and CDR2 sequences are SGHAT and FQNNGV. V lost 3 bases to trimming and J lost 3 bases, with 12 bases between them. The CDR3 nucleotides read TGTGCCAGCAGCTTTGTTCCGGACAGCTATAATTCACCCCTCCACTTT. It encodes CASSFVPDSYNSPLHF.

The gene calls are TRBV10-3 and TRBJ1-6, with 11 bases lining up with TRBD1. The CDR3 has 15 residues. Trimming removed 6 bases from V and 7 bases from J; junction bases left unmatched: 5. CDR1 and CDR2 (germline): ENHRY, SYGVKD. CDR3 amino acids: CAISRDRGSNSPLHF. CDR3 bases: TGTGCCATCAGCCGGGACAGGGGGAGCAATTCACCCCTCCACTTT.